This T cell receptor (beta chain) emerged from a study of cytomegalovirus exposure and HLA in healthy donors (dated by TCRdb to the late 2010s). Notes on the research overall: An earlier analysis of some 620 of the donors reported roughly 300 Gb of sequence data and around 120 million unique TCR beta sequences obtained from around 190 million T cells. Donor age, sex, ethnicity and CMV serostatus were compiled alongside the repertoire data. HLA typing covered class I and class II loci at four-digit resolution. The study used immunosequencing to profile the T cell repertoires of some 600 subjects and linked those repertoires to cytomegalovirus serostatus. All discovery cohort repertoires had been generated on a single sequencing platform. To study patterns of TCR occurrence, a later analysis re-analyzed previously published TCR beta repertoires from around 700 donors and added high-resolution HLA genotyping. A separate validation cohort of over 95 different subjects was used in addition to the roughly 700-subject first cohort. A later genetic analysis used genome-wide SNP genotypes for about three fifths of the 666 donors, treating that subset as a discovery cohort. The number of donors typed differed by locus, with roughly 620-640 for A, B, C, DRB1 and DQB1, about 500 for DQA1, under 610 for DPA1, and approximately 470 for DPB1. An early release covering just under 650 HLA-typed donors comprised about 310 gigabases of sequencing data and some 79 million unique TCR sequences. An earlier analysis of roughly 600 of the donors used high-throughput TCR beta sequencing to judge whether each TCR beta V gene segment behaved as functional or pseudogenic. To predict cytomegalovirus infection status, the study brought together high-throughput TCR immunosequencing, statistical association of individual TCRs with disease status, and machine learning. Of the roughly 400 genotyped donors, about 80% fell in the genetic ancestry cluster associated with self-reported Caucasian donors. A handful of DR-DQ haplotypes were handled as single units for association and clustering because linkage in the cohort was strong. The later analysis used no new phenotypic data to find candidate immune exposures, relying instead on TCR beta sequences and their occurrence across donors. Across 300 to 500 genotyped donors of the cohort, an average of about 240,000 unique TCR beta nucleotide sequences per donor were sequenced, and roughly a sixth of those sequences were non-productive. The study was designed to test whether signatures of past pathogen exposure could be identified by cataloging public T cell receptors.

The library was produced with the immunoSEQ multiplex PCR assay. For the multiplex PCR, a mixture combining 60 forward primers for TCR Vbeta segments and 13 reverse primers for TCR Jbeta segments was used. Amplification of the CDR3 region of rearranged TCR beta genes was performed with a multiplex PCR assay on genomic DNA. The Illumina HiSeq System was used to sequence the amplified TCR beta libraries as 87-base-pair reads. The original pipeline was this. Across the 500 to 850 repertoires, a later analysis counted some 80 million unique TCR beta chains, approximately 12 million of which were shared by at least two donors. Raw reads were error-corrected and collapsed into unique sequences by a nearest-neighbor algorithm in which closely related sequences were merged to remove PCR and sequencing errors. Alignment of CDR3 sequences to IMGT reference sequences was used to assign V, D and J gene segments. For a sequence to be retained, a match of at least six nucleotides was required to both a V gene segment and a J gene segment. A rearrangement counted as productive if the CDR3 had no stop codons and remained in frame with V and J, and every other rearrangement counted as non-productive. CDR3 was defined by IMGT convention, running from the second conserved V-encoded cysteine to the conserved J-encoded phenylalanine. The earlier analysis of more than 450 of the donors excluded sequences that lacked an unambiguous match to a single V gene segment. In an earlier analysis of a few hundred of the donors, a V segment was called functional when productive rearrangements were above 56.7%, and segregating when the standard deviation between donors exceeded 5%. A statistical classification framework was built to diagnose cytomegalovirus status from the catalog of TCR beta chain sequences. V and J gene assignment, in a later analysis, came from comparing TCR nucleotide sequences with IMGT/GENE-DB human TR gene sequences. The TCRdist pipeline was used in a later analysis to assign CDR3 sequences and most-parsimonious VDJ recombination scenarios. A later analysis defined each TCR beta chain by its CDR3 amino acid sequence plus V-gene family, and excluded reads lacking a unique V-gene family. A later analysis removed several hundred highly shared, low-generation-probability nucleotide sequences to deal with suspected cross-contamination and a sequencing artifact. For each public chain, a later analysis derived a clonal expansion index from normalized ranks of inferred template counts within each repertoire. A later analysis computed generation probabilities with a VDJ recombination model fitted to out-of-frame rearrangements, and checked the results against IGoR. Hypergeometric tests were used in a later analysis to score TCR-TCR, TCR-HLA and TCR-CMV co-occurrence, with a repertoire-size bias correction applied to the TCR pairs. To estimate false discovery rates, a later analysis permuted the HLA or CMV assignments 20 times. A later analysis grouped co-occurring TCRs with DBSCAN, adding TCRdist sequence similarity when clustering within HLA-allele-positive subsets. Co-occurrence clustering excluded repertoires with fewer than 30,000 or more than 120,000 public chains, plus five with anomalous nucleotide sharing. The immuneACCESS repertoire file appears here via TCRdb, limited to in-frame rearrangements. These files lack a portion of the clones; in checked studies, under half of the deficit traces to unresolved V genes, and the cause of the others is not known. V, J and clone size were drawn from that table, and D and trimming were deduced from the DNA. The sample table holds 120,000 to 150,000 clones, of which nearly 80% were seen once. About 1.8% of the sample is taken by the ten largest.

The cohort consisted of hundreds of healthy bone marrow donors. At the time of sampling, every cohort member was nominally healthy, though immune exposures that went unrecorded were likely present. The donor tested CMV seronegative and was one of the 352 seronegative cohort members. A peripheral blood sample was collected from each donor, and TCR beta sequencing was performed on peripheral blood mononuclear cells. Genomic DNA was extracted from the blood cell samples with the Qiagen DNeasy Blood Extraction Kit. As regards this clone: No cognate antigen has been identified for it. No much larger clone exists at a distance of one base, and base qualities are not known.

The CDR3 runs 15 residues from the cysteine to the phenylalanine. Here the CDR3 DNA is all that survives: 45 bases in frame from base 1. CDR1 and CDR2 are drawn from the germline V gene: SGHRS, YFSETQ. The germline ends are 10 bases apart after V is trimmed by 0 bases and J by 2 bases. The paper as a whole reports these results and caveats: When HLA alleles, especially DR and DQ, strongly co-occurred, TCR associations were difficult to assign to individual alleles. The classifier was reported to diagnose cytomegalovirus status with high specificity and sensitivity in both the original and validation cohorts. Because some donors lacked HLA typing at each locus, the association tests relied only on the typed subset. An earlier analysis of approximately 570 of the donors showed that most TCR beta V segments appeared in productive rearrangements either about 87% or about 30% of the time, which broadly matched IMGT annotations. The cohort was sequenced for TCR beta chains only, and without alpha or paired-chain data the features that could be detected were limited. In a later analysis, HLA-associated TCR beta chains were found to be more clonally expanded and to have lower generation probabilities than equally common non-associated chains. According to the authors, the approach could potentially be generalized to other disease states and immunological phenotypes. In a later analysis, several top co-occurrence clusters were reported to appear linked to parvovirus B19, influenza, CMV and Epstein-Barr virus. A few of the identified cytomegalovirus-associated TCR beta chains were confirmed in vitro to be specific for cytomegalovirus antigens. A further reported finding was that TCR beta sequences accurately predicted the HLA-A and HLA-B alleles for most subjects in the first cohort. Most TCR sequences were observed very rarely across donors, whereas some public TCRs were present in many individuals. Some IMGT-functional V segments, including TRBV6-2 and TRBV6-3, could not be distinguished by the 87-base-pair reads and were therefore excluded. A group of highly shared sequence variants was considered likely to be a technical artifact of the sequencing pipeline. Specific HLA alleles were associated with 15,000 to 20,000 TCR beta sequences at a false discovery rate of 0.05 in a later analysis. A later analysis found that TCR association rates varied across HLA loci, with DRB1 alleles showing the most associated TCRs and HLA-C alleles the fewest. The presence/absence analyses assumed that sequencing depth was roughly uniform across donors, and that assumption may not be true. In a later analysis, most CMV-associated TCR beta chains were found to appear HLA-restricted, with HLA associations seemingly driven largely by CMV exposure. Linkage disequilibrium might explain the correlated functional status among segregating V segments, but an unknown experimental factor could not be excluded. In the study, roughly 160 TCR beta chains were listed as associated with cytomegalovirus. An association between a missense DCLRE1C variant and V-gene and J-gene trimming of TCR beta chains was found in a later genetic analysis and replicated in an independent cohort. A later genetic analysis reported fewer N-insertions in productive TCRs among donors in an Asian-associated ancestry cluster than the roughly 700-donor mean. CMV serostatus was the only immune exposure information available for the cohort. Because counts were too low, roughly 16 rarely observed V segments, including chromosome 9 orphons, were left out of the earlier analysis of roughly 600 of the donors.

The sequenced sample consisted of PBMCs. The sequence came from a woman aged 30 to 39 in good health and CMV-seronegative. The chain is assembled from TRBV5-1 and TRBJ2-3, and the D gene may be TRBD1, 5 bases matching. The CDR3 protein sequence reads: CASSLGGRPTDTQYF. At the DNA level, the sequence is TGCGCCAGCAGCTTGGGGGGCCGCCCCACAGATACGCAGTATTTT.